Sequencing of this T cell receptor beta chain was carried out in a study of blood T cell repertoires in COVID-19 (dated by TCRdb to 2018 to 2020). In the study overall: The collaborator samples originated in the United States, Italy and Spain and spanned the acute and convalescent phases of COVID-19. Nearly every sample came with metadata listing a de-identified subject ID, COVID-19 status, age in years and sex. The repertoires were released in a freely available public database intended as a resource for research on the immune response to SARS-CoV-2. The prospective study material was composed of cDNA or gDNA derived from T cells, B-cell-depleted T cells, or PBMCs. Where HLA class I and class II types were available, the types were taken from metadata supplied by the sample provider, not from assay-based typing. Subjects who had been exposed to COVID-19, were actively infected with it, or had recovered from it provided the deeply sampled blood TCRbeta repertoires that made up the dataset. Samples were obtained from the ongoing ImmuneRACE study (first 160 participants) and from 1,254 subjects provided by 6 global collaborators.

Collaborating institutions collected whole blood in K2EDTA tubes following their own protocols. For TCRbeta analysis, collaborators shipped samples as frozen whole blood, isolated PBMCs, or DNA extracted from either of those sample types. The germline V gene (reference sequence) sets CDR1 to MNHEY and CDR2 to SMNVEV. Trimming removed 7 bases from V and 6 bases from J; the gene matches leave 12 bases unexplained. Measured from the cysteine to the phenylalanine, the CDR3 is 14 residues long. Only the CDR3 region is kept as DNA, spanning 42 bases read in frame from base 1. The paper's findings and limits, for the study overall: The amount of clinical and demographic metadata varied by source and participant and was provided uncurated.

This clone was detected a few times. Its specific antigen is unknown. Per-base quality was not reported, and no clone a single base away is much larger than it. The immunoSEQ Assay, a bias-controlled multiplex PCR, was used to amplify TCRbeta CDR3 regions from genomic DNA. The source study handled its data this way. Within the assay, amplification of reference gene primers was used to estimate how many nucleated cells each sample contained. Sequence reads were collapsed and filtered to measure the absolute abundance of every unique TCRbeta CDR3 rearrangement. For each sample, productive Simpson clonality was calculated as the square root of Simpson's diversity index across productive rearrangements. TCRdb obtained this table from immuneACCESS and retained in-frame rearrangements with V and J assigned. These tables miss some clones; where compared with another copy, unresolved V genes account for less than half of the shortfall, and the remainder is unexplained. That table gives V, J and clone size, and the DNA gave D and trimming. For this sample the table gives tens of thousands of clones, of which roughly 89% were detected only once. The top ten constitute approximately 28% of the sample.

The receptor's source is a woman in her 70s with active COVID-19. The V gene is TRBV27 and the J gene is TRBJ2-7, with 7 bases aligning to TRBD1. The source material was peripheral blood. The nucleotide sequence reads TGTGCCAGCACGAAGACAGGGTCCAGGGGCGAGCAGTACTTC. The resulting protein is CASTKTGSRGEQYF.